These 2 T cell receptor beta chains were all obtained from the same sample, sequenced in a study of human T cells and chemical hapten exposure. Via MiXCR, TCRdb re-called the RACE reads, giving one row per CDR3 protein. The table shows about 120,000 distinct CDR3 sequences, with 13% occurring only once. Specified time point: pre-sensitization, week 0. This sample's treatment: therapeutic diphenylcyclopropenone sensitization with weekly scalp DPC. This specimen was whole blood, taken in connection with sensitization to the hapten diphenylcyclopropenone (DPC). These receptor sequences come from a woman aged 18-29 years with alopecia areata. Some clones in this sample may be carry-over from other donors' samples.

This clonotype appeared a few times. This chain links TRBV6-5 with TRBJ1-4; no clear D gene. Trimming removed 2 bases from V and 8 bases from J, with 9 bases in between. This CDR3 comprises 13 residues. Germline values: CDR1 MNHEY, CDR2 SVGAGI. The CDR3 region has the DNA TGTGCCAGCAGTTACACCCGCGGGGAAAAACTGTTTTTT. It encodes CASSYTRGEKLFF.

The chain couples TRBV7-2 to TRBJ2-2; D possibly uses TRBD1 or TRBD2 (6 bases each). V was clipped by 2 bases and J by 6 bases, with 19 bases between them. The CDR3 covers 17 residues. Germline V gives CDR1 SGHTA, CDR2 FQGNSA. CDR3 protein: CASSLRSGANIAGELFF. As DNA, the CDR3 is TGTGCCAGCAGCTTACGGTCGGGGGCGAATATAGCCGGGGAGCTGTTTTTT. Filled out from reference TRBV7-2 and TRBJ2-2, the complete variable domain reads GAGVSQSPSNKVTEKGKDVELRCDPISGHTALYWYRQSLGQGLEFLIYFQGNSAPDKSGLPSDRFSAERTGGSVSTLTIQRTQQEDSAVYLCASSLRSGANIAGELFFGEGSRLTVL.